The source of this T cell receptor (beta chain) is a study of T cells after yellow fever vaccination. Study results and limitations: Post-booster repertoires contained most primary-vaccination clones again (roughly 97% CD4, 88% CD8).

The CDR3 extends over 13 amino acids. CDR1 MDHEN and CDR2 SYDVKM come from the germline V gene. Trimming pared 6 bases from V and 9 bases from J, leaving 16 bases between. They built TCR cDNA with 5'RACE template switching, a step that put in a universal primer site and UMIs. TCRdb itself ran the 5' RACE reads through MiXCR, one entry per CDR3 protein. The sample includes about 320,000 distinct CDR3 sequences, 3.5% to 5% seen only once; the top ten take approximately 19%. This clonotype appeared many times. Antigen specificity is unknown. This specimen was PBMCs, taken 15 days after the yellow fever booster vaccination. The gene calls are TRBV28 and TRBJ2-3; D not resolved. The clonotype comes from a man aged 18 to 29 who received the YFV17D yellow fever vaccine. The CDR3 here is CASSLSRPGTQYF. DNA for the CDR3: TGTGCCAGCAGCCTCAGCCGACCAGGCACGCAGTATTTT.